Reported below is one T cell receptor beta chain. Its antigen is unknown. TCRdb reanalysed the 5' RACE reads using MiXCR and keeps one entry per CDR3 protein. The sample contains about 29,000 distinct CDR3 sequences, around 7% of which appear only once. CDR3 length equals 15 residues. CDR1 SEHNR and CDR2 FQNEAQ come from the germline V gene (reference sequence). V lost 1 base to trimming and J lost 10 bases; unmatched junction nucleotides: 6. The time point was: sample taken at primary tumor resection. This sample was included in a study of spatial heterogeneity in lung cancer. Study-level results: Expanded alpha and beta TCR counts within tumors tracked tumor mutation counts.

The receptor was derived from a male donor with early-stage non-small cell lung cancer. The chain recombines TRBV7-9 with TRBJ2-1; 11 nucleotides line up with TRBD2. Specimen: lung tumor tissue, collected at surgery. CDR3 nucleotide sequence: TGTGCCAGCAGCTTAGTTAGCGGGGGGGCACAGGAGCAGTTCTTC. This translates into CASSLVSGGAQEQFF. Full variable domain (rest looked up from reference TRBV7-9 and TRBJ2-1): DTGVSQNPRHKITKRGQNVTFRCDPISEHNRLYWYRQTLGQGPEFLTYFQNEAQLEKSRLLSDRFSAERPKGSFSTLEIQRTEQGDSAMYLCASSLVSGGAQEQFFGPGTRLTVL.